This T cell receptor (beta chain) came from a study of blood T cell repertoires in COVID-19. Assay used: immunoSEQ multiplex PCR; TCRdb lists only in-frame clones, some missing. The sample lists some 90,000 clones, 70% to 90% occurring once. Germline assignment: CDR1 SGHTA and CDR2 FQGNSA. V lost 0 bases and J 7 bases, leaving 16 bases between the germline ends. The CDR3 is 17 residues long. The specimen sequenced was peripheral blood. V is TRBV7-2 and J is TRBJ1-6; D possibly corresponds to TRBD1 (6 bases). This sequence was found in a man over 45 with acute or convalescent COVID-19. CDR3 DNA: TGTGCCAGCAGCTTAGCTAATGGGGGGGCGCGGAATTCACCCCTCCACTTT. Amino acids: CASSLANGGARNSPLHF.